This T cell receptor (beta chain) was identified in a study of tumor-infiltrating lymphocytes in primary liver carcinoma. For the study at large: The patients, men and women alike, were aged 30 to 69 years.

Germline V CDR1 and CDR2: GTSNPN, SVGIG (reference sequence). The V gene end was trimmed by 2 bases and the J gene end by 2 bases; junction bases not matched to a gene: 4. The CDR3 spans 14 residues. cDNA specific to TCR beta was made from 450 to 500 ng of total RNA, with a constant-region primer employed for priming. Library construction for TCR beta comprised three nested multiplex PCR rounds performed with slightly modified ARM-PCR. TRBV1-TRBV30 forward primers paired with a C-beta reverse primer were used in the first two PCR rounds, which ran roughly 10 cycles each. TCRdb processed the multiplex PCR reads anew with MiXCR; each CDR3 protein has one entry. The profile shows 330,000 or so distinct CDR3 sequences, 65% of them singletons. Extraction also yielded germline DNA, while blood RNA was obtained from unsorted whole blood.

The chain combines TRBV30 with TRBJ1-1; TRBD1 matches at 8 bases. What was sequenced was peripheral blood. This sequence was found in a man in his forties with primary liver carcinoma and hepatitis B virus infection. The CDR3 DNA is TGTGCCTGGAGTCCCGGACAGGGAAACACTGAAGCTTTCTTT. Translated: CAWSPGQGNTEAFF.